These 20 T cell receptor beta chains were all obtained from the same sample, sequenced in a study of T cell responses to AZD1222 COVID-19 vaccine. TCRdb keeps only in-frame clones here, not all; method: immunoSEQ multiplex PCR. The sample holds around 120,000 clones, around 90% seen once. Here the sequenced sample was peripheral blood, taken on day 0 of AZD1222 vaccination. All receptors derive from an adult in good health.

V gene TRBV7-9 combines with J gene TRBJ1-2; D is undetermined. Looked up from germline, CDR1 is SEHNR and CDR2 is FQNEAQ (reference sequence). There are 14 residues in the CDR3. The V end was cut by 4 bases, the J end by 2 bases, with 11 bases between. CDR3 protein: CASSSAVPNYGYTF. Written as DNA, the CDR3 is TGTGCCAGCAGCTCCGCGGTCCCGAACTATGGCTACACCTTC.

CDR3 sequence reads: CASSLVAGNNQPQHF. CDR3 coding DNA: TGTGCCAGCAGCTTAGTAGCGGGCAACAATCAGCCCCAGCATTTT. This chain connects TRBV7-6 to TRBJ1-5; no clear D gene. This CDR3 has 15 residues. V shed 1 base and J shed 3 bases, with 10 bases lying between them. Germline V gene lookup returns CDR1 SGHVS and CDR2 FNYEAQ.

This clone was observed a single time. The chain employs TRBV19 and TRBJ1-3; D gene unclear. In germline, CDR1 is LNHDA, CDR2 SQIVND (reference sequence). The V end lost 10 bases, the J end lost 2 bases, and 12 bases lay between the germline ends. This CDR3 has 13 amino acids. The CDR3 region is CATRTDTGNTIYF. The CDR3 DNA reads TGTGCCACTAGGACGGATACTGGAAACACCATATATTTT.

The J gene is TRBJ1-2, the V gene TRBV28; no definite D call. The CDR3 spans 10 residues. V was shortened by 6 bases and J by 2 bases, with 1 base between the two germline ends. Germline V CDR1 and CDR2: MDHEN, SYDVKM. The CDR3 here is CASSNYGYTF. CDR3 bases: TGTGCCAGCAGCAACTATGGCTACACCTTC.

The V gene is TRBV25-1, the J gene TRBJ2-5; D unresolved. Looked up from germline, CDR1 is MGHDK and CDR2 is SYGVNS. V was pared by 6 bases and J by 2 bases, with 10 bases between. This CDR3 contains 13 residues. The CDR3 nucleotides read TGTGCCAGCAGGCCGGACGGTCAAGAGACCCAGTACTTC. It is translated as CASRPDGQETQYF.

The genes are TRBV7-2 and TRBJ2-3, with 8 positions matching TRBD2. V was pared by 5 bases and J by 6 bases, with 13 bases of the junction left unmatched. Germline V gives CDR1 SGHTA, CDR2 FQGNSA. The length of the CDR3 is 16 residues. CDR3 residues: CASSPRVGGAVDTQYF. CDR3 DNA: TGTGCCAGCAGCCCCCGGGTCGGGGGGGCCGTTGATACGCAGTATTTT.

This chain uses TRBV5-5 with TRBJ2-3; maybe TRBD1 (6 bases). The CDR3 runs 14 residues. Germline V gene lookup returns CDR1 SGHKS and CDR2 YYEKEE (reference sequence). The ends were cut back, 5 bases at V and 3 bases at J, with 13 bases in the middle. The CDR3 is CASSPLRGTDTQYF. Written as DNA, the CDR3 is TGTGCCAGCAGTCCCCTCAGGGGTACAGATACGCAGTATTTT.

CDR3 coding DNA: TGTGCCAGCAGTTTTGGTTTAGCTAACTATGGCTACACCTTC. Its translation: CASSFGLANYGYTF. The gene calls are TRBV28 and TRBJ1-2; D is unclear. Trimming took off 3 bases at V and 0 bases at J, with 8 bases between the two ends. This CDR3 spans 14 amino acids. CDR1 MDHEN and CDR2 SYDVKM come from the germline V gene.

The rearrangement links TRBV7-3 to TRBJ1-4, with a tentative D call TRBD1 (5 bases). The V end lost 6 bases, the J end lost 4 bases, and 15 bases lay between the germline ends. The CDR3 has 15 residues. Germline V gives CDR1 SGHTA, CDR2 FQGTGA. Written as DNA, the CDR3 is TGTGCCAGCAGACCTGGGACGGGTGGTAATGAAAAACTGTTTTTT. This encodes CASRPGTGGNEKLFF.

This sequence joins TRBV7-3 and TRBJ2-2, with D hard to call. The CDR3 sequence is 17 residues long. V dropped 0 bases and J dropped 2 bases, with 13 bases sitting between them. Germline V CDR1 and CDR2: SGHTA, FQGTGA. This CDR3 reads CASSLTAAFVNTGELFF. The CDR3 bases are TGTGCCAGCAGCTTAACGGCAGCCTTCGTAAACACCGGGGAGCTGTTTTTT.

The genes are TRBV6-5 and TRBJ2-7, with 7 bases fitting TRBD1. This CDR3 has 14 residues. Trimming cost V 6 bases and J 4 bases; bases outside gene matches: 9. Germline-derived CDR1 and CDR2 are MNHEY and SVGAGI. CDR3 DNA sequence: TGTGCCAGCAGCCCCCGGGACAGCGGTTACGAGCAGTACTTC. Protein product: CASSPRDSGYEQYF.

This chain links TRBV4-3 with TRBJ2-1, with 10 positions matching TRBD1. The length of the CDR3 is 13 residues. Germline CDR1 reads LGHNA; CDR2 reads YSLEER. Unmatched junction bases numbered 3, after V lost 6 bases and J lost 7 bases. CDR3 residues: CASRWTGGNEQFF. CDR3 coding DNA: TGCGCCAGCAGATGGACAGGGGGAAATGAGCAGTTCTTC.

This chain connects TRBV5-3 to TRBJ1-6, with D tentatively TRBD1 (6 bases). TRBV5-3 is noted as an ORF with a role that remains uncertain. The CDR3 is made up of 24 amino acids. Trimming stripped 1 base from V and 0 bases from J, with 32 bases between. The CDR3 nucleotides read TGTGCCAGAAGCTTGTCGATTACTGGGCAGGGGCGCCTCTCGGCCGGCTCCTATAATTCACCCCTCCACTTT. It encodes CARSLSITGQGRLSAGSYNSPLHF.

CDR3 DNA sequence: TGTGCCAGCAGCTTAGCGCAAGGGAATTCACCCCTCCACTTT. It codes for CASSLAQGNSPLHF. The chain uses TRBV7-9 and TRBJ1-6; D is unresolved. Germline V gene sequence: CDR1 SEHNR, CDR2 FQNEAQ (reference sequence). V gave up 0 bases and J gave up 7 bases, with 7 bases separating them. This CDR3 region has 14 residues.

This clone was recorded a few times. J is TRBJ2-1 and V is TRBV7-2, with TRBD2 identical over 10 bases. V shed 6 bases and J 1 base; nucleotides not matched to a gene: 3. Germline assignment: CDR1 SGHTA and CDR2 FQGNSA. The CDR3 length is 15 residues. In DNA form, the CDR3 reads TGTGCCAGCAGTTGGACTAGCGGTTCCTACAATGAGCAGTTCTTC. Translating it yields CASSWTSGSYNEQFF.

The chain employs TRBV19 and TRBJ2-5; 8 nucleotides align to TRBD2. This CDR3 is built from 15 residues. Germline CDR1 LNHDA, CDR2 SQIVND (reference sequence). The trim removed 3 bases at V and 5 bases at J, leaving 8 bases unmatched. CDR3 in DNA: TGTGCCAGTAGTATCCCGGGAGGGGGAAGGGAGACCCAGTACTTC. This gives the protein CASSIPGGGRETQYF.

The chain couples TRBV18 to TRBJ1-2; no reliable D call. Trimming took off 1 base at V and 8 bases at J, with 11 bases between the two ends. CDR1 KGHSH and CDR2 LQKENI come from the germline V gene. CDR3 length: 13 amino acids. The CDR3: CASSPQIEDGYTF. CDR3 nucleotide sequence: TGTGCCAGCTCACCACAGATCGAGGACGGCTACACCTTC.

The chain recombines TRBV6-1 with TRBJ2-1; D is possibly TRBD1 or TRBD2 (5 bases each). This CDR3 spans 16 amino acids. Germline V gene lookup returns CDR1 MNHNS and CDR2 SASEGT. The V end was cut by 4 bases, the J end by 1 base, with 14 bases between. CDR3 in DNA: TGTGCCAGCAGTGGGGGGAATCCCCCGTCCTACAATGAGCAGTTCTTC. Protein sequence: CASSGGNPPSYNEQFF.

V and J are TRBV9 and TRBJ1-4; D is uncertain. V dropped 7 bases and J dropped 10 bases, with 11 bases sitting between them. The CDR3 runs 11 residues. CDR1 SGDLS and CDR2 YYNGEE come from the germline V gene. CDR3 sequence (DNA): TGTGCCAGCGGCCCTAAGGGAAAACTGTTTTTT. Translated, it gives CASGPKGKLFF.

The chain has TRBV18 and TRBJ1-1; 9 nucleotides match TRBD1. Germline assignment: CDR1 KGHSH and CDR2 LQKENI. V lost 5 bases, J lost 0 bases, and 4 bases stayed unmatched. The length of the CDR3 is 15 residues. CDR3 residues: CASSTRTGVNTEAFF. The CDR3 DNA sequence: TGTGCCAGCTCAACAAGGACAGGGGTGAACACTGAAGCTTTCTTT.